The subject of this entry is one TCR beta chain. No antigen is known for it. A junction boundary mismatches the germline segment, possibly from a read error. This specimen belongs to a study of tumor-infiltrating lymphocytes in primary liver carcinoma. Study findings and constraints: Reduced overlap was seen in tumor-adjacent and tumor-blood pairs versus tumor region pairs.

The CDR3 covers 13 residues. Starting material for RNA and DNA co-extraction consisted of roughly 19-30 mg of unsorted bulk tissue. TCR beta cDNA was prepared out of around 460 ng total RNA by means of a constant-region primer. For TCR beta, libraries were produced by three nested multiplex PCR rounds using slightly modified ARM-PCR. Rounds one and two of PCR, each of roughly 11 cycles, were primed with TRBV1-TRBV30 forward primers and a C-beta reverse primer. TCRdb reprocessed the multiplex PCR reads with MiXCR, giving one entry per CDR3 protein. The table records 20,000 to 30,000 distinct CDR3 sequences, around 84% of them present only once.

The TCR was taken from a man aged 35-49 years with primary liver carcinoma and hepatitis B virus infection. Source material: liver tumor tissue from sampling region 3. Subset described: tumor region T3, left-lateral pole. J is TRBJ1-3 and V is TRBV6-7; no firm D call. TRBV6-7 is an ORF, with its function uncertain. The CDR3 coding sequence is TGTGAAAGCATCAAGACCCCTGGAAACGCCATATATTTT. Its protein is CESIKTPGNAIYF.